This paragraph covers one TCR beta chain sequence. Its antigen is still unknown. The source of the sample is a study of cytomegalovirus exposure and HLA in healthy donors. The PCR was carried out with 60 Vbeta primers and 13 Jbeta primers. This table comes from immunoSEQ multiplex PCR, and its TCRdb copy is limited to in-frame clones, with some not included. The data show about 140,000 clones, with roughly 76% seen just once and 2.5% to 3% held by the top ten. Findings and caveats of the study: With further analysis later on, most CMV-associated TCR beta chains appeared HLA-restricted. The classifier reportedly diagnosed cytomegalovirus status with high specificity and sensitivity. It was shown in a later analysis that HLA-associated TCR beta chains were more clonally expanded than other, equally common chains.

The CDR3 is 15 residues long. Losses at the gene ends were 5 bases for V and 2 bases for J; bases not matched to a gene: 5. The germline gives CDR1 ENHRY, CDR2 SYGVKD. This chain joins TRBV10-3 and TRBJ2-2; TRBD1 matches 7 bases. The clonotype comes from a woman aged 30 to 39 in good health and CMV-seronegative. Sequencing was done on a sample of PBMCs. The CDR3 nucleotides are TGTGCCATCAGTCGTGACAGGGTAAACACCGGGGAGCTGTTTTTT. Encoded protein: CAISRDRVNTGELFF.